These 21 T cell receptor beta chains came from one sample sequenced in a study of blood T cell repertoires in COVID-19. Data came from immunoSEQ multiplex PCR; TCRdb stores just in-frame clones and leaves some out. There are under 200,000 clones in the sample; 84% occur only once, and 6% to 9% lies in the top ten. The sample taken for sequencing was peripheral blood. These receptors all come from a man aged 35 to 55 who had recovered from COVID-19.

The chain couples TRBV18 to TRBJ2-2, with TRBD2 matching 10 bases. The ends lost 3 bases at V and 0 bases at J; junction bases unmatched: 4. The length of the CDR3 is 17 residues. Germline V CDR1 and CDR2: KGHSH, LQKENI. CDR3 sequence reads: CASSPRLAGSNTGELFF. The CDR3 DNA follows: TGTGCCAGCTCACCGCGACTAGCGGGTTCGAACACCGGGGAGCTGTTTTTT.

The rearrangement links TRBV11-2 to TRBJ2-1; D may be TRBD2 (6 bases). Trimming cost V 10 bases and J 8 bases, with 18 bases left between them. Germline CDR1 and CDR2: SGHAT and FQNNGV. There are 13 residues in the CDR3. The CDR3 is CATLMGGKYEQFF. The CDR3 DNA is TGTGCCACCCTGATGGGCGGGAAGTATGAGCAGTTCTTC. Complete variable domain (other parts from reference TRBV11-2 and TRBJ2-1): EAGVAQSPRYKIIEKRQSVAFWCNPISGHATLYWYQQILGQGPKLLIQFQNNGVVDDSQLPKDRFSAERLKGVDSTLKIQPAKLEDSAVYLCATLMGGKYEQFFGPGTRLTVL.

This chain links TRBV7-9 with TRBJ2-1; D is possibly TRBD1 (6 bases). Germline assignment: CDR1 SEHNR and CDR2 FQNEAQ (reference sequence). The CDR3 spans 13 residues. The V and J ends lost 4 bases and 10 bases respectively, with 14 bases between them. The CDR3 DNA follows: TGTGCCAGCAGCTCTTACAGGGTGGGAGAGCAGTTCTTC. Protein product: CASSSYRVGEQFF. The full variable domain, its missing parts supplied by reference TRBV7-9 and TRBJ2-1, is DTGVSQNPRHKITKRGQNVTFRCDPISEHNRLYWYRQTLGQGPEFLTYFQNEAQLEKSRLLSDRFSAERPKGSFSTLEIQRTEQGDSAMYLCASSSYRVGEQFFGPGTRLTVL.

V is TRBV30 and J is TRBJ1-4; no firm D call. CDR1 is GTSNPN and CDR2 is SVGIG in the germline V gene (reference sequence). The CDR3 spans 14 residues. V was clipped by 5 bases and J by 8 bases, with 18 bases between them. The CDR3 region has the DNA TGTGCCTGGGCGCGGGCCGACCGCGGGGAAAAACTGTTTTTT. Translated, it gives CAWARADRGEKLFF.

CDR3 in DNA: TGTGCCAGCAGCTCGACTAGCGGGCAGAACACCGGGGAGCTGTTTTTT. Translated, it gives CASSSTSGQNTGELFF. The J gene is TRBJ2-2, the V gene TRBV11-1, with 10 bases lining up with TRBD2. The CDR3 has 16 amino acids. Germline V gene data show CDR1 as SGHAT and CDR2 as FQDESV (reference sequence). The junction had 3 bases not matched to a gene; V was cut back by 4 bases and J by 1 base. Complete variable domain (other parts from reference TRBV11-1 and TRBJ2-2): EAEVAQSPRYKITEKSQAVAFWCDPISGHATLYWYRQILGQGPELLVQFQDESVVDDSQLPKDRFSAERLKGVDSTLKIQPAELGDSAMYLCASSSTSGQNTGELFFGEGSRLTVL.

This clone was found a few times. V gene TRBV6-2 or TRBV6-3 combines with J gene TRBJ2-7, with 10 bases identical to TRBD1. CDR1 and CDR2 from the germline V gene are MNHEY and SVGEGT. V gave up 7 bases and J gave up 9 bases; unmatched junction bases: 12. The CDR3 totals 14 residues. In DNA, the CDR3 is TGTGCCAGCACCCCGGGACAGGGGTCCGTCGGGCAGTACTTC. The encoded protein is CASTPGQGSVGQYF.

The chain employs TRBV5-5 and TRBJ2-5; 7 bases map to TRBD2. V was pared by 1 base and J by 5 bases, with 14 bases of the junction left unmatched. CDR1 SGHKS and CDR2 YYEKEE come from the germline V gene (reference sequence). The length of the CDR3 is 17 residues. CDR3 nucleotides: TGTGCCAGCAGCTTGCCGGGCGGCGGGAGAACATTGGAGACCCAGTACTTC. As protein: CASSLPGGGRTLETQYF.

The rearrangement joins TRBV5-1 to TRBJ2-7, with 9 positions matching TRBD1. This CDR3 region has 15 residues. V lost 4 bases to trimming and J lost 3 bases; unmatched junction nucleotides: 8. Per germline, CDR1 SGHRS and CDR2 YFSETQ. For the CDR3, the DNA is TGCGCCAGCAGCCCCCTACCGACAGGGGGCTACGAGCAGTACTTC. Protein product: CASSPLPTGGYEQYF.

The chain employs TRBV30 and TRBJ1-6, with D unclear. Germline CDR1 reads GTSNPN; CDR2 reads SVGIG (reference sequence). The CDR3 is made up of 13 amino acids. The V end lost 3 bases, the J end lost 7 bases, and 10 bases lay between the germline ends. The DNA of the CDR3 is TGTGCCTGGAGGAGGGTGAACAATTCACCCCTCCACTTT. It encodes CAWRRVNNSPLHF.

This clone was seen a few times. The V call is TRBV7-9, the J call TRBJ2-2; no definite D call. This CDR3 has 12 amino acids. V shed 4 bases and J shed 4 bases, with 4 bases lying between them. Germline V gene sequence: CDR1 SEHNR, CDR2 FQNEAQ (reference sequence). The CDR3 DNA reads TGTGCCAGCAGCTCCATCACCGGGGAGCTGTTTTTT. Translating gives CASSSITGELFF.

This clone has just one count. The chain combines TRBV18 with TRBJ1-6; weak D call: TRBD1 (6 bases). Trimming took 3 bases from V and 4 from J, leaving 7 bases between them. The CDR3 has 14 amino acids. The V gene's germline CDR1 is KGHSH and CDR2 LQKENI. The CDR3 sequence: CASSPGQYNSPLHF. The CDR3 DNA reads as TGTGCCAGCTCACCCGGACAGTATAATTCACCCCTCCACTTT.

The V call is TRBV9, the J call TRBJ2-2; D call uncertain. The ends were cut back, 0 bases at V and 2 bases at J, with 11 bases in the middle. CDR3 length: 16 amino acids. The germline V gene encodes CDR1 SGDLS and CDR2 YYNGEE. The CDR3 reads CASSVGHLLNTGELFF. DNA for the CDR3: TGTGCCAGCAGCGTAGGGCACCTCTTAAACACCGGGGAGCTGTTTTTT.

This chain connects TRBV7-2 to TRBJ1-4; maybe TRBD1 (5 bases). The CDR3 has 18 amino acids. The V end was cut by 5 bases, the J end by 7 bases, with 26 bases between. CDR1 and CDR2 from the germline V gene are SGHTA and FQGNSA. The CDR3, as DNA: TGTGCCAGCAGCGTAAATTGGGGTGGGGCCGCCGTTCGTGAAAAACTGTTTTTT. Translating it yields CASSVNWGGAAVREKLFF.

This chain links TRBV7-2 with TRBJ2-7, with 9 bases lining up with TRBD1. Germline CDR1 SGHTA, CDR2 FQGNSA. J lost 4 bases, V lost 5 bases, and 6 bases had no gene match. The CDR3 contains 14 residues. The CDR3 DNA follows: TGTGCCAGCAGCCTTACCGACAGGGGGTACGAGCAGTACTTC. It codes for CASSLTDRGYEQYF.

This clone came up once. The V call is TRBV28, the J call TRBJ2-2, with D perhaps TRBD1 (5 bases). This CDR3 has 15 amino acids. The germline V and J ends were trimmed by 6 bases and 8 bases, with 19 bases remaining between them. Germline CDR1 is MDHEN and CDR2 is SYDVKM. CDR3: CASSTDPTVKGELFF. The DNA for the CDR3 is TGTGCCAGCAGCACTGACCCGACAGTCAAGGGGGAGCTGTTTTTT.

This rearrangement joins TRBV5-1 to TRBJ1-5; 9 nucleotides align to TRBD1. This CDR3 contains 14 residues. V trimming: 3 bases; J trimming: 7 bases; junction bases outside the gene matches: 5. Per germline, CDR1 SGHRS and CDR2 YFSETQ. CDR3 amino acids: CASSSGQGEQPQHF. The CDR3 DNA reads as TGCGCCAGCAGCTCGGGACAGGGAGAACAGCCCCAGCATTTT. The whole variable domain, filled in from reference TRBV5-1 and TRBJ1-5, reads KAGVTQTPRYLIKTRGQQVTLSCSPISGHRSVSWYQQTPGQGLQFLFEYFSETQRNKGNFPGRFSGRQFSNSRSEMNVSTLELGDSALYLCASSSGQGEQPQHFGDGTRLSIL.

The chain joins TRBV30 to TRBJ2-7; D is uncertain. The CDR3 is 12 residues long. The germline gives CDR1 GTSNPN, CDR2 SVGIG (reference sequence). The V gene lost 0 bases and the J gene lost 4 bases, with 7 bases spanning the gap. The CDR3 region is CAWSVTEYEQYF. The CDR3 DNA sequence: TGTGCCTGGAGTGTAACAGAGTACGAGCAGTACTTC.

The J gene is TRBJ2-7, the V gene TRBV7-2, with TRBD2 matching over 8 bases. V gave up 5 bases and J gave up 3 bases; unmatched junction bases: 3. The CDR3 is 13 residues long. Germline CDR1 is SGHTA and CDR2 is FQGNSA. The CDR3 nucleotides read TGTGCCAGCAGCCCAGCGGGAGTCTACGAGCAGTACTTC. It codes for CASSPAGVYEQYF.

This chain connects TRBV27 to TRBJ2-5, with 9 bases that match TRBD1. CDR1 and CDR2 from the germline V gene are MNHEY and SMNVEV (reference sequence). V shed 8 bases and J 5 bases; nucleotides not matched to a gene: 12. This CDR3 has 15 amino acids. The CDR3 reads CASAPLGDRDETQYF. CDR3 in DNA: TGTGCCAGCGCCCCCCTTGGGGACAGGGATGAGACCCAGTACTTC.

The J gene is TRBJ1-1, the V gene TRBV6-5; unclear D gene. Germline assignment: CDR1 MNHEY and CDR2 SVGAGI. Trimming removed 8 bases from V and 3 bases from J, with 13 bases in between. The CDR3 runs 13 residues. CDR3 sequence reads: CASSSPRDTEAFF. In nucleotides, the CDR3 is TGTGCCAGCTCCAGTCCTCGTGACACTGAAGCTTTCTTT.

The chain couples TRBV3-1 (or the pseudogene TRBV3-2) to TRBJ2-7; TRBD1 matches at 9 bases. Trimming removed 2 bases from V and 4 bases from J; junction bases left unmatched: 6. Germline CDR1 LGHDT, CDR2 YNNKEL (reference sequence). The CDR3 is made up of 15 amino acids. The CDR3 DNA is TGTGCCAGCAGCCAATCCGGGACAGGGTTGTACGAGCAGTACTTC. Amino acids: CASSQSGTGLYEQYF.